This record covers a single TCR beta chain. The antigen is undetermined. The record originates from a study of a mutant IDH1 vaccine in newly diagnosed glioma. Study-level information: Averaging around 42 years of age, treated patients were around 62% male and about 38% female. Study results and caveats: Vaccine-induced immune responses occurred in over 80% of patients.

Profiling relied on immunoSEQ multiplex PCR, and the TCRdb table lists in-frame clones only, not all of them. The data contain tens of thousands of clones, roughly 78% of them singletons. V lost 5 bases and J lost 8, with 15 bases in between. Germline CDR1 MNHEY, CDR2 SVGAGI. There are 13 residues in the CDR3. Indicated time point: baseline, week 1 (first vaccination visit). Treatment noted: pre-vaccination baseline after standard-of-care therapy. V is TRBV6-5 and J is TRBJ1-2; D not resolved. This clonotype originated in a man aged 40-49 years with glioma. Some clones in this sample may be carry-over from other donors' samples. The sequenced sample was PBMCs, obtained from a glioma patient treated with radiotherapy, temozolomide or both. The CDR3 DNA reads as TGTGCCAGCAGTAGAGGACCTGCCCGCGGCTACACCTTC. Protein: CASSRGPARGYTF.